The 18 T cell receptor beta chains below were found in one sample sequenced in a study of technical replicates of blood from four donors. Assay: immunoSEQ multiplex PCR; the TCRdb copy retains only in-frame clones and omits some. The repertoire includes around 60,000 clones, around 92% of them detected once, and more than 3.5% sits in the top ten. The sequencing input was PBMCs. These receptors all come from a human donor in good health. Some clones in this sample may be carry-over from other donors' samples.

This chain joins TRBV25-1 and TRBJ2-7; TRBD2 agrees at 7 bases. V gave up 6 bases and J gave up 8 bases; unmatched junction bases: 19. The CDR3 contains 16 residues. Germline assignment: CDR1 MGHDK and CDR2 SYGVNS. This CDR3 reads CASSQNWGGDATKQYF. The CDR3, as DNA: TGTGCCAGCAGCCAAAATTGGGGAGGGGACGCTACGAAGCAGTACTTC.

This chain joins TRBV5-1 and TRBJ2-7; TRBD2 matches at 9 bases. This CDR3 has 14 amino acids. Per the germline V gene, CDR1 is SGHRS and CDR2 is YFSETQ. Germline trimming cut 0 bases from V and 7 bases from J; bases unmatched to any gene: 5. Written as DNA, the CDR3 is TGCGCCAGCAGCTTGGAGGGACTAGCCGGAGAGCAGTACTTC. Residues: CASSLEGLAGEQYF.

In this sample, this clone turned up once. The V call is TRBV7-9, the J call TRBJ2-1; weak D call: TRBD2 (5 bases). The CDR3 sequence is 18 residues long. V dropped 2 bases and J dropped 0 bases, with 17 bases sitting between them. CDR1 SEHNR and CDR2 FQNEAQ come from the germline V gene (reference sequence). CDR3 DNA sequence: TGTGCCAGCAGCTTATCCCTGGGAGCTCTCAGCTCCTACAATGAGCAGTTCTTC. Protein: CASSLSLGALSSYNEQFF.

J is TRBJ1-3 and V is TRBV30; maybe TRBD1 (6 bases). V lost 0 bases and J lost 2, with 8 bases in between. CDR3 size: 14 residues. CDR1 and CDR2 (germline): GTSNPN, SVGIG (reference sequence). CDR3 loop: CAWSVGGAGNTIYF. The CDR3 DNA sequence: TGTGCCTGGAGTGTAGGGGGTGCTGGAAACACCATATATTTT.

This clone was observed a handful of times. The chain joins TRBV5-1 to TRBJ1-1, with TRBD1 matching 7 bases. Trimming at V came to 4 bases and at J to 2 bases, leaving 11 bases not matched to a gene. Germline V gene sequence: CDR1 SGHRS, CDR2 YFSETQ. The CDR3 is 16 amino acids. The CDR3 sequence is CASSAQSRTGNTEAFF. The CDR3 nucleotides read TGCGCCAGCAGCGCTCAGTCGCGGACAGGAAACACTGAAGCTTTCTTT.

V is TRBV4-3 and J is TRBJ2-3; 12 nucleotides align to TRBD2. Germline CDR1 reads LGHNA; CDR2 reads YSLEER. V lost 3 bases and J lost 6; bases outside the gene matches: 4. The CDR3 has 15 amino acids. The CDR3 here is CASSQRLAGADTQYF. The CDR3 nucleotides read TGCGCCAGCAGCCAGCGACTAGCGGGAGCGGATACGCAGTATTTT.

This sequence joins TRBV4-3 and TRBJ2-6; D is ambiguous. Germline values: CDR1 LGHNA, CDR2 YSLEER. Trimming removed 0 bases at V and 0 bases at J, with 9 bases between. The CDR3 totals 17 residues. CDR3 DNA sequence: TGCGCCAGCAGCCAAGAACCAACTACCTCTGGGGCCAACGTCCTGACTTTC. Its translation: CASSQEPTTSGANVLTF.

This clone was recorded only once. This chain connects TRBV11-1 to TRBJ1-2; a weak D match, TRBD1 (5 bases). Germline V gene sequence: CDR1 SGHAT, CDR2 FQDESV (reference sequence). The germline V and J ends were trimmed by 3 bases and 8 bases, with 13 bases remaining between them. CDR3 length: 13 amino acids. DNA for the CDR3: TGTGCCAGCAGCTTGGTCGGGGGTATAGGCTACACCTTC. This gives the protein CASSLVGGIGYTF. Looking up the rest from reference TRBV11-1 and TRBJ1-2 gives the full variable domain: EAEVAQSPRYKITEKSQAVAFWCDPISGHATLYWYRQILGQGPELLVQFQDESVVDDSQLPKDRFSAERLKGVDSTLKIQPAELGDSAMYLCASSLVGGIGYTFGSGTRLTVV.

This clone appeared a single time. V is TRBV18 and J is TRBJ2-2; D not certain. This CDR3 contains 14 residues. V lost 3 bases to trimming and J lost 6 bases, with 11 bases between them. Germline lookup yields CDR1 KGHSH and CDR2 LQKENI. CDR3 in DNA: TGTGCCAGCTCACCCGGAGCCCACCCCGGGGAGCTGTTTTTT. Residues: CASSPGAHPGELFF.

The chain recombines TRBV5-4 with TRBJ2-7, with TRBD1 identical over 7 bases. The CDR3 contains 15 residues. The germline V gene encodes CDR1 SGHNT and CDR2 YYREEE (reference sequence). J was trimmed by 6 bases and V by 0 bases; bases with no gene match: 9. CDR3 sequence reads: CASSLGAGDSGEQYF. In DNA form, the CDR3 reads TGTGCCAGCAGCTTGGGGGCAGGGGACAGCGGCGAGCAGTACTTC.

This clone was observed a handful of times. This rearrangement joins TRBV19 to TRBJ2-7, with D possibly matching TRBD1 (7 bases). Trimming took off 4 bases at V and 4 bases at J, with 17 bases between the two ends. Germline CDR1 and CDR2: LNHDA and SQIVND (reference sequence). CDR3 length: 15 amino acids. This CDR3 reads CASSTRPGGMYEQYF. The CDR3 nucleotides are TGTGCCAGTAGTACTCGCCCAGGGGGGATGTACGAGCAGTACTTC.

The CDR3 DNA is TGTGCCAGCAGTGAAGCTTTGACAGGGAGCGGGACCCAGTACTTC. Its translation is CASSEALTGSGTQYF. The gene calls are TRBV6-1 and TRBJ2-5; the match to TRBD1 covers 7 bases. With V trimmed by 0 bases and J by 7 bases, 8 bases remained unmatched. CDR1 is MNHNS and CDR2 is SASEGT in the germline V gene. This CDR3 contains 15 residues.

This chain links TRBV10-3 with TRBJ2-7; D is possibly TRBD1 (6 bases). CDR1 is ENHRY and CDR2 is SYGVKD in the germline V gene. The CDR3 contains 16 residues. Between the trimmed V and J ends, which lost 0 bases and 0 bases, there was a span of 12 bases. The CDR3 nucleotides are TGTGCCATCAGTGAGTCAGCAGGGGCCAGCTCCTACGAGCAGTACTTC. It yields the protein CAISESAGASSYEQYF.

V usage is TRBV11-2 and J usage is TRBJ2-3; D is perhaps TRBD2 (6 bases). V was cut by 5 bases and J by 4 bases, with 16 bases left in between. Germline CDR1 reads SGHAT; CDR2 reads FQNNGV. The CDR3 runs to 15 residues. The CDR3 DNA reads as TGTGCCAGCAGCCCGGGGGATTTTGTCGCAGATACGCAGTATTTT. Translating gives CASSPGDFVADTQYF.

V gene TRBV5-1 combines with J gene TRBJ2-3; a weak D match, TRBD2 (5 bases). This CDR3 comprises 13 residues. Trimming removed 4 bases from V and 6 bases from J, with 12 bases in between. CDR1 SGHRS and CDR2 YFSETQ come from the germline V gene. In DNA form, the CDR3 reads TGCGCCAGCAGCGCGCAGAGGGCGGATACGCAGTATTTT. It yields the protein CASSAQRADTQYF.

The chain joins TRBV14 to TRBJ1-1; no reliable D call. The V end lost 1 base, the J end lost 1 base, and 7 bases lay between the germline ends. The CDR3 sequence is 14 residues long. Germline loops: CDR1 SGHDN, CDR2 FVKESK. The CDR3 sequence is CASSQGNRNTEAFF. CDR3 sequence (DNA): TGTGCCAGCAGCCAAGGTAATAGGAACACTGAAGCTTTCTTT.

The CDR3 here is CASSLGLQAYEQYF. The DNA for the CDR3 is TGTGCCAGCAGCTTAGGGCTTCAGGCCTACGAGCAGTACTTC. The chain couples TRBV7-2 to TRBJ2-7, with D hard to call. V shed 1 base and J shed 2 bases, with 9 bases lying between them. This CDR3 has 14 residues. Germline CDR1 reads SGHTA; CDR2 reads FQGNSA.

The V gene is TRBV6-5, the J gene TRBJ1-2, with D tentatively TRBD1 (6 bases). The germline CDR1 and CDR2 sequences are MNHEY and SVGAGI. Trimming cost V 6 bases and J 4 bases, with 18 bases left between them. The CDR3 is 15 residues long. CDR3 bases: TGTGCCAGCAGGCCTACGTCCGGGGGGCTCTATGGCTACACCTTC. This sequence encodes CASRPTSGGLYGYTF.